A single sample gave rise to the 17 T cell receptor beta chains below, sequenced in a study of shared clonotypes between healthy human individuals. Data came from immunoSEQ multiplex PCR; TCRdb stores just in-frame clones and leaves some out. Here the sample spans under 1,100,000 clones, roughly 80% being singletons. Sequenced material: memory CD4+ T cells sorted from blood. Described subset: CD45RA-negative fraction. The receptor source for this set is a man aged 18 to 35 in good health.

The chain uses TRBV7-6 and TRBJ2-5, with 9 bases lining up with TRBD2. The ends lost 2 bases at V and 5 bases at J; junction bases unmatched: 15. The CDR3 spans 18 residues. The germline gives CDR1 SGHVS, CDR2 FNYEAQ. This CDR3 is CASSLPLWGGRAGETQYF. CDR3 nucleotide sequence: TGTGCCAGCAGCTTACCCTTATGGGGCGGGAGGGCCGGTGAGACCCAGTACTTC.

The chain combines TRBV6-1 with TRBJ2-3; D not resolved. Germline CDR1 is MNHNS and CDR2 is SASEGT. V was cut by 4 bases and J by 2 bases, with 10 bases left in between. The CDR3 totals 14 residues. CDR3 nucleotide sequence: TGTGCCAGCAGTGTTGGACCTTACACAGATACGCAGTATTTT. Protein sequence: CASSVGPYTDTQYF.

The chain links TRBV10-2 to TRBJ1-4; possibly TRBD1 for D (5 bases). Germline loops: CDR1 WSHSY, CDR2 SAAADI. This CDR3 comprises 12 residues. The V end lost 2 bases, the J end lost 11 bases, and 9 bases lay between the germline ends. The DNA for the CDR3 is TGCGCCAGCAGTGAGATTGGGGGGAAACTGTTTTTT. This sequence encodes CASSEIGGKLFF.

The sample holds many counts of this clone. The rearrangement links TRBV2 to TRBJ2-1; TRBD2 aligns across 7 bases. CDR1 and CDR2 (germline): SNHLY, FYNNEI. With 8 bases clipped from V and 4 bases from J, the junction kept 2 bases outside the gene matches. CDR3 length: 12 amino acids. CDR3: CASGLGYNEQFF. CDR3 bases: TGTGCCAGCGGACTAGGTTACAATGAGCAGTTCTTC.

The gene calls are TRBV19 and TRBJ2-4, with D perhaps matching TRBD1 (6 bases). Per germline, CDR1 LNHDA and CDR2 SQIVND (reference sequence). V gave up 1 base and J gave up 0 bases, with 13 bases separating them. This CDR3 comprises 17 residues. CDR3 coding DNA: TGTGCCAGTAGTATAGCAGGGGACATCCTAGCCAAAAACATTCAGTACTTC. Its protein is CASSIAGDILAKNIQYF.

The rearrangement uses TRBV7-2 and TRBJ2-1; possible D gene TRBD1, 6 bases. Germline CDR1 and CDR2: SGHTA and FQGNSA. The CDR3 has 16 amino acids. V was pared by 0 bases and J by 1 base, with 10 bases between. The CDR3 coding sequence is TGTGCCAGCAGCTTAGCTGGGGGCTATTCCTACAATGAGCAGTTCTTC. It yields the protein CASSLAGGYSYNEQFF.

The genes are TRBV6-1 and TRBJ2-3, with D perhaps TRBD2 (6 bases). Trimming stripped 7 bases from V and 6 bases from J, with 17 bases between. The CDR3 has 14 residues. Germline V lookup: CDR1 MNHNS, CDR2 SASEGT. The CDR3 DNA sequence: TGTGCCAGCAAGGAGGGGCTACCGGCTGATACGCAGTATTTT. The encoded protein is CASKEGLPADTQYF.

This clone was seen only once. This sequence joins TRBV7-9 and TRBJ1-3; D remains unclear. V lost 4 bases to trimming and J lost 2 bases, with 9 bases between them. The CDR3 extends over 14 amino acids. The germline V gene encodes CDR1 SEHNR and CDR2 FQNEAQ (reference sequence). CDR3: CASSSSLTGNTIYF. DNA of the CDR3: TGTGCCAGCAGCTCTTCCTTGACTGGAAACACCATATATTTT.

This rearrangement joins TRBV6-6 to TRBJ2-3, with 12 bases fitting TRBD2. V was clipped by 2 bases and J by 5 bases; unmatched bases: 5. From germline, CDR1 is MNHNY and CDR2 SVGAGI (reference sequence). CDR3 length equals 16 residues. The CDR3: CASSYGLAGGIDTQYF. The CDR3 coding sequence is TGTGCCAGCAGTTACGGCCTAGCGGGAGGGATAGATACGCAGTATTTT.

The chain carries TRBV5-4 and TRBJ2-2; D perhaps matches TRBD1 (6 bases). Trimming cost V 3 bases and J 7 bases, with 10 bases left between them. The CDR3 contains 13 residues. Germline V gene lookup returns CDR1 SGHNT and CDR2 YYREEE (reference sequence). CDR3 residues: CASSWGQVGELFF. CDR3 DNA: TGTGCCAGCAGCTGGGGACAAGTCGGGGAGCTGTTTTTT. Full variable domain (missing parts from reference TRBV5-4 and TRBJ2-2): ETGVTQSPTHLIKTRGQQVTLRCSSQSGHNTVSWYQQALGQGPQFIFQYYREEENGRGNFPPRFSGLQFPNYSSELNVNALELDDSALYLCASSWGQVGELFFGEGSRLTVL.

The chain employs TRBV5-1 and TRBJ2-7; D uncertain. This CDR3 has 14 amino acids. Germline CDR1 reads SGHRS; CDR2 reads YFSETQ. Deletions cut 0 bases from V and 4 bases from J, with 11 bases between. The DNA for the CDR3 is TGCGCCAGCAGCTTGGACGGGTTGCGGTACGAGCAGTACTTC. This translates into CASSLDGLRYEQYF. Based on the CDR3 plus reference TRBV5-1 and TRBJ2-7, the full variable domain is KAGVTQTPRYLIKTRGQQVTLSCSPISGHRSVSWYQQTPGQGLQFLFEYFSETQRNKGNFPGRFSGRQFSNSRSEMNVSTLELGDSALYLCASSLDGLRYEQYFGPGTRLTVT.

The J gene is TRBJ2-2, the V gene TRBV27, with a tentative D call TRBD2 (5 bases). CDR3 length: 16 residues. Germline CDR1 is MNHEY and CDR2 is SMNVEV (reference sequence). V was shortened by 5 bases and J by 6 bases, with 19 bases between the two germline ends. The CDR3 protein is CASSTTGSVWSGELFF. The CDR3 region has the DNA TGTGCCAGCAGTACAACGGGGTCGGTATGGTCCGGGGAGCTGTTTTTT.

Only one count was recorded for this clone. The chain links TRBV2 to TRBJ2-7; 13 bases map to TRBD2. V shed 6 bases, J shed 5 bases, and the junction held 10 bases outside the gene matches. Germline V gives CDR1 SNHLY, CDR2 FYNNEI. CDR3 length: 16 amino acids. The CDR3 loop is CASRRTSGGNRDEQYF. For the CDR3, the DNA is TGTGCCAGCAGGCGGACTAGCGGGGGCAATAGGGACGAGCAGTACTTC.

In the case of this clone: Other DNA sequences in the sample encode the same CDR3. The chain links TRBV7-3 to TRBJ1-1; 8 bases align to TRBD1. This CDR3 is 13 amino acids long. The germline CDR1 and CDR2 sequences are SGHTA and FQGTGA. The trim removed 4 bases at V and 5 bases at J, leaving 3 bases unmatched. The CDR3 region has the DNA TGTGCCAGCAGCTCACAGGGGGGAACTGAAGCTTTCTTT. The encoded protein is CASSSQGGTEAFF.

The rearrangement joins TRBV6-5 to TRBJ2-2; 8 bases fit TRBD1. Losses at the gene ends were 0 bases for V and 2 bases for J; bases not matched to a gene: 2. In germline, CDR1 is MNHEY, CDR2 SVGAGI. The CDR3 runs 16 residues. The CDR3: CASSYSQGENTGELFF. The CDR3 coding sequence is TGTGCCAGCAGTTACTCACAGGGGGAAAACACCGGGGAGCTGTTTTTT.

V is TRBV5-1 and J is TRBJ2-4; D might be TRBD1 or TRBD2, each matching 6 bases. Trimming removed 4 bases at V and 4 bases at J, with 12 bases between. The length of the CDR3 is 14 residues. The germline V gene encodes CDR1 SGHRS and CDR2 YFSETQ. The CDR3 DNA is TGCGCCAGCAGCCAAGGGGGGCGAAAAAACATTCAGTACTTC. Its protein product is CASSQGGRKNIQYF.

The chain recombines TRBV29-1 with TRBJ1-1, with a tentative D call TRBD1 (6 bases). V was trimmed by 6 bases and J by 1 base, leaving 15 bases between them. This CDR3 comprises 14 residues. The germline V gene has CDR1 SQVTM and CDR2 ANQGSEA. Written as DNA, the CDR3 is TGCAGCGTCCATAAGGACAGAACGAACACTGAAGCTTTCTTT. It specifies CSVHKDRTNTEAFF. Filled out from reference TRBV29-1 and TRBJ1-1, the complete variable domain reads SAVISQKPSRDICQRGTSLTIQCQVDSQVTMMFWYRQQPGQSLTLIATANQGSEATYESGFVIDKFPISRPNLTFSTLTVSNMSPEDSSIYLCSVHKDRTNTEAFFGQGTRLTVV.